This T cell receptor (beta chain) stems from a study of glioma-infiltrating T cells after dendritic cell vaccination. About the research overall: Patients had newly diagnosed or recurrent glioblastoma and received dendritic cell vaccines. Study results and caveats: Patients with more pretreatment TILs had longer time to progression and survival.

From germline, CDR1 is SQVTM and CDR2 ANQGSEA. Trimming pared 6 bases from V and 5 bases from J, leaving 11 bases between. CDR3 length equals 12 residues. As to this clone: The target antigen is unknown.

The PCR used 60 V beta and 13 J beta primers. Repertoires were generated with immunoSEQ multiplex PCR, while TCRdb's copy carries only in-frame clones and drops some. This sample has 45,000 to 60,000 clones, with about 80% found just once. Indicated time point: after dendritic cell vaccination, including at tumor progression/relapse. The J gene is TRBJ2-1, the V gene TRBV29-1, with D possibly TRBD1 on 5 matching bases. The receptor's source is a human donor with glioblastoma. Sequenced here: blood, sampled after dendritic cell vaccination. The CDR3 DNA reads TGCAGCGTCGCTGACAGTGACAATGAGCAGTTCTTC. Translation gives CSVADSDNEQFF.